This is a list of T cell receptor beta chains from one sample in a study of blood T cell repertoires in COVID-19. Assay used: immunoSEQ multiplex PCR; TCRdb lists only in-frame clones, some missing. The sample includes approximately 210,000 clones, about 88% of them seen just once. The source material was peripheral blood. The receptors were sampled from a man aged 35-49 years with active or convalescent COVID-19. The CDR3 runs from the conserved cysteine through the conserved F or W. D genes are given only for firm matches. Only part of the rows carry a size: once, few, many, or a class if the clone is expanded.

j_call: TRBJ2-2
v_call: TRBV2
clone_size: -
d_call: -
cdr3_aa: CASNEGVGELFF
cdr3_nt: TGTGCCAGCAATGAGGGAGTCGGGGAGCTGTTTTTT

j_call: TRBJ2-7
v_call: TRBV10-2
clone_size: -
d_call: -
cdr3_aa: CASSEPDSRYEQYF
cdr3_nt: TGCGCCAGCAGTGAGCCGGACAGTCGCTACGAGCAGTACTTC

j_call: TRBJ2-2
v_call: TRBV7-2
clone_size: few
d_call: TRBD1
cdr3_aa: CASSLGGTGGLTGELFF
cdr3_nt: TGTGCCAGCAGCTTAGGCGGGACAGGGGGCCTCACCGGGGAGCTGTTTTTT

j_call: TRBJ1-4
v_call: TRBV5-6
clone_size: -
d_call: -
cdr3_aa: CASSFSGVEKLFF
cdr3_nt: TGTGCCAGCAGCTTTTCGGGAGTTGAAAAACTGTTTTTT

j_call: TRBJ1-2
v_call: TRBV20-1
clone_size: -
d_call: TRBD1
cdr3_aa: CSASSVDRDLSGNYGYTF
cdr3_nt: TGCAGTGCTAGTTCAGTCGACAGGGACCTCTCGGGTAACTATGGCTACACCTTC

j_call: TRBJ1-2
v_call: TRBV27
clone_size: -
d_call: TRBD1
cdr3_aa: CASSSTRGQGVVYGYTF
cdr3_nt: TGTGCCAGCAGTTCCACCCGGGGACAGGGGGTGGTCTATGGCTACACCTTC

j_call: TRBJ1-5
v_call: TRBV2
clone_size: -
d_call: -
cdr3_aa: CASSRQVMGFSNQPQHF
cdr3_nt: TGTGCCAGCAGTAGACAGGTAATGGGGTTTAGCAATCAGCCCCAGCATTTT

j_call: TRBJ1-5
v_call: TRBV19
clone_size: -
d_call: TRBD1
cdr3_aa: CASSYQGAGSNQPQHF
cdr3_nt: TGTGCCAGTAGCTATCAGGGGGCGGGGAGCAATCAGCCCCAGCATTTT

j_call: TRBJ2-1
v_call: TRBV5-4
clone_size: -
d_call: -
cdr3_aa: CASSSPSYNEQFF
cdr3_nt: TGTGCCAGCAGCTCCCCTAGCTACAATGAGCAGTTCTTC

j_call: TRBJ1-1
v_call: TRBV19
clone_size: -
d_call: -
cdr3_aa: CASSPQWGGPEAFF
cdr3_nt: TGTGCCAGTAGTCCCCAATGGGGGGGGCCTGAAGCTTTCTTT

j_call: TRBJ1-4
v_call: TRBV12-3/TRBV12-4
clone_size: -
d_call: -
cdr3_aa: CASSWAAGGELFF
cdr3_nt: TGTGCCAGCAGTTGGGCCGCTGGAGGAGAACTGTTTTTT

j_call: TRBJ2-7
v_call: TRBV6-5
clone_size: once
d_call: TRBD1
cdr3_aa: CASSYSGTGIYEQYF
cdr3_nt: TGTGCCAGCAGTTACTCGGGGACAGGGATCTACGAGCAGTACTTC

j_call: TRBJ2-7
v_call: TRBV5-4
clone_size: -
d_call: -
cdr3_aa: CASSLGVGYEQYF
cdr3_nt: TGTGCCAGCAGCTTGGGCGTCGGCTACGAGCAGTACTTC

j_call: TRBJ2-3
v_call: TRBV2
clone_size: once
d_call: TRBD2
cdr3_aa: CASSEGAAGERDTQYF
cdr3_nt: TGTGCCAGCAGTGAAGGAGCAGCGGGAGAAAGGGATACGCAGTATTTT

j_call: TRBJ2-7
v_call: TRBV11-2
clone_size: -
d_call: TRBD1
cdr3_aa: CASSQRQGASHEQYF
cdr3_nt: TGTGCCAGCAGCCAAAGACAGGGGGCTTCCCACGAGCAGTACTTC

j_call: TRBJ2-3
v_call: TRBV7-8
clone_size: -
d_call: TRBD2
cdr3_aa: CASSLEFLAGDVDTDTQYF
cdr3_nt: TGTGCCAGCAGCTTAGAGTTTCTAGCGGGCGACGTCGATACAGATACGCAGTATTTT

j_call: TRBJ2-1
v_call: TRBV18
clone_size: -
d_call: TRBD1
cdr3_aa: CASLSDRGRDNEQFF
cdr3_nt: TGTGCCAGCCTTTCCGACAGGGGCAGGGACAATGAGCAGTTCTTC

j_call: TRBJ2-1
v_call: TRBV28
clone_size: -
d_call: -
cdr3_aa: CASSLADEQFF
cdr3_nt: TGTGCCAGCAGTTTGGCTGATGAGCAGTTCTTC

j_call: TRBJ2-7
v_call: TRBV19
clone_size: -
d_call: TRBD2
cdr3_aa: CASSRASAGVNEQYF
cdr3_nt: TGTGCCAGTAGTCGCGCCTCAGCGGGAGTTAACGAGCAGTACTTC

j_call: TRBJ2-7
v_call: TRBV6-5
clone_size: -
d_call: TRBD1
cdr3_aa: CASRWGTGGIYEQYF
cdr3_nt: TGTGCCAGCAGATGGGGGACAGGGGGCATCTACGAGCAGTACTTC

j_call: TRBJ1-1
v_call: TRBV5-1
clone_size: -
d_call: TRBD1
cdr3_aa: CASSLPDRGTEAFF
cdr3_nt: TGCGCCAGCAGCTTACCGGACAGGGGGACTGAAGCTTTCTTT

j_call: TRBJ1-6
v_call: TRBV7-2
clone_size: -
d_call: -
cdr3_aa: CASSPFRGAYNSPLHF
cdr3_nt: TGTGCCAGCAGCCCATTCCGGGGGGCCTATAATTCACCCCTCCACTTT

j_call: TRBJ1-1
v_call: TRBV7-3
clone_size: -
d_call: -
cdr3_aa: CASSLTGGTEAFF
cdr3_nt: TGTGCCAGCAGCTTAACGGGGGGCACTGAAGCTTTCTTT

j_call: TRBJ1-5
v_call: TRBV6-5
clone_size: -
d_call: TRBD1
cdr3_aa: CASRGDRSNQPQHF
cdr3_nt: TGTGCCAGCAGAGGGGACAGAAGCAATCAGCCCCAGCATTTT

j_call: TRBJ1-5
v_call: TRBV28
clone_size: -
d_call: TRBD1
cdr3_aa: CASSLTGDSNQPQHF
cdr3_nt: TGTGCCAGCAGTTTGACAGGGGATAGCAATCAGCCCCAGCATTTT

j_call: TRBJ2-7
v_call: TRBV28
clone_size: -
d_call: TRBD1
cdr3_aa: CASSSLDRPGYEQYF
cdr3_nt: TGTGCCAGCAGTTCACTGGACAGGCCGGGCTACGAGCAGTACTTC

j_call: TRBJ1-2
v_call: TRBV9
clone_size: -
d_call: TRBD1
cdr3_aa: CASSVATWTGSYTF
cdr3_nt: TGTGCCAGCAGCGTAGCTACGTGGACAGGTAGCTACACCTTC

j_call: TRBJ1-2
v_call: TRBV6-5
clone_size: -
d_call: -
cdr3_aa: CASSYSFGAEGYTF
cdr3_nt: TGTGCCAGCAGTTACTCTTTTGGGGCTGAAGGCTACACCTTC

j_call: TRBJ2-7
v_call: TRBV18
clone_size: -
d_call: -
cdr3_aa: CASSPTFGAGATTNEQYF
cdr3_nt: TGTGCCAGCTCACCTACCTTTGGGGCAGGGGCCACAACTAACGAGCAGTACTTC

j_call: TRBJ2-1
v_call: TRBV10-1
clone_size: once
d_call: -
cdr3_aa: CASSESRSGSYEQFF
cdr3_nt: TGCGCCAGCAGTGAGAGCCGGTCAGGTTCGTATGAGCAGTTCTTC

j_call: TRBJ1-1
v_call: TRBV9
clone_size: few
d_call: -
cdr3_aa: CASSPMGGAATEAFF
cdr3_nt: TGTGCCAGCAGCCCAATGGGAGGTGCAGCCACTGAAGCTTTCTTT

j_call: TRBJ1-1
v_call: TRBV28
clone_size: -
d_call: TRBD1
cdr3_aa: CASSLFRGLTTEAFF
cdr3_nt: TGTGCCAGCAGTTTATTCAGGGGGCTGACCACTGAAGCTTTCTTT

j_call: TRBJ2-7
v_call: TRBV15
clone_size: -
d_call: -
cdr3_aa: CATSSSENYEQYF
cdr3_nt: TGTGCCACCAGCAGTAGTGAGAACTACGAGCAGTACTTC

j_call: TRBJ2-1
v_call: TRBV27
clone_size: -
d_call: -
cdr3_aa: CASSPLGGGVDNEQFF
cdr3_nt: TGTGCCAGCAGTCCCCTGGGCGGAGGGGTAGACAATGAGCAGTTCTTC

j_call: TRBJ2-2
v_call: TRBV27
clone_size: few
d_call: TRBD1
cdr3_aa: CASRLTGTANTGELFF
cdr3_nt: TGTGCCAGCAGATTAACCGGGACAGCGAACACCGGGGAGCTGTTTTTT

j_call: TRBJ1-2
v_call: TRBV27
clone_size: -
d_call: -
cdr3_aa: CASRPTAGGAANYGYTF
cdr3_nt: TGTGCCAGCAGACCGACAGCGGGAGGGGCAGCTAACTATGGCTACACCTTC

j_call: TRBJ2-7
v_call: TRBV5-5
clone_size: -
d_call: -
cdr3_aa: CASSLGLLDSPYEQYF
cdr3_nt: TGTGCCAGCAGCTTGGGGCTCTTGGACAGCCCATACGAGCAGTACTTC

j_call: TRBJ2-7
v_call: TRBV2
clone_size: -
d_call: -
cdr3_aa: CASSEPRLEVKDYEQYF
cdr3_nt: TGTGCCAGCAGTGAACCTCGACTCGAGGTGAAGGACTACGAGCAGTACTTC

j_call: TRBJ1-6
v_call: TRBV9
clone_size: -
d_call: TRBD1
cdr3_aa: CASSETLTGESSPLHF
cdr3_nt: TGTGCCAGCAGCGAGACCTTGACAGGGGAGAGTTCACCCCTCCACTTT

j_call: TRBJ1-1
v_call: TRBV19
clone_size: -
d_call: -
cdr3_aa: CASSNTVNTEAFF
cdr3_nt: TGTGCCAGTAGTAATACGGTGAACACTGAAGCTTTCTTT

j_call: TRBJ2-5
v_call: TRBV11-2
clone_size: -
d_call: -
cdr3_aa: CASSLRLEETQYF
cdr3_nt: TGTGCCAGCAGCTTGAGGCTAGAAGAGACCCAGTACTTC

j_call: TRBJ2-7
v_call: TRBV28
clone_size: once
d_call: -
cdr3_aa: CASSLRGLISYEQYF
cdr3_nt: TGTGCCAGCAGTTTACGCGGGCTAATATCCTACGAGCAGTACTTC

j_call: TRBJ1-3
v_call: TRBV5-4
clone_size: -
d_call: TRBD1
cdr3_aa: CASSVWDRVGGNTIYF
cdr3_nt: TGTGCCAGCAGCGTATGGGACAGGGTGGGCGGAAACACCATATATTTT

j_call: TRBJ2-7
v_call: TRBV19
clone_size: -
d_call: -
cdr3_aa: CASKGQTGEQYF
cdr3_nt: TGTGCCAGTAAAGGCCAGACGGGCGAGCAGTACTTC

j_call: TRBJ2-1
v_call: TRBV18
clone_size: once
d_call: TRBD2
cdr3_aa: CASSTKGTSYDEQFF
cdr3_nt: TGTGCCAGCTCAACCAAGGGGACTAGCTACGATGAGCAGTTCTTC

j_call: TRBJ1-5
v_call: TRBV12-5
clone_size: -
d_call: TRBD1
cdr3_aa: CASGLDNTGESRNQPQHF
cdr3_nt: TGTGCTAGTGGTTTGGATAACACAGGGGAATCGCGCAATCAGCCCCAGCATTTT

j_call: TRBJ1-6
v_call: TRBV5-4
clone_size: -
d_call: -
cdr3_aa: CASSLARARGNSPLHF
cdr3_nt: TGTGCCAGCAGCTTGGCCAGGGCACGTGGCAATTCACCCCTCCACTTT

j_call: TRBJ1-2
v_call: TRBV4-1
clone_size: few
d_call: TRBD1
cdr3_aa: CASSQERSQGAYTF
cdr3_nt: TGCGCCAGCAGCCAAGAGAGATCACAGGGGGCATACACCTTC

j_call: TRBJ2-2
v_call: TRBV9
clone_size: -
d_call: -
cdr3_aa: CASSPNRRNTGELFF
cdr3_nt: TGTGCCAGCAGCCCCAACAGGAGGAACACCGGGGAGCTGTTTTTT

j_call: TRBJ1-1
v_call: TRBV11-2
clone_size: few
d_call: -
cdr3_aa: CASSPPRDFRLNTEAFF
cdr3_nt: TGTGCCAGCAGCCCACCCCGGGATTTTCGCCTGAACACTGAAGCTTTCTTT

j_call: TRBJ2-1
v_call: TRBV15
clone_size: -
d_call: TRBD2
cdr3_aa: CATTPTSGREYNEQFF
cdr3_nt: TGTGCCACCACTCCGACTAGCGGGAGGGAGTACAATGAGCAGTTCTTC